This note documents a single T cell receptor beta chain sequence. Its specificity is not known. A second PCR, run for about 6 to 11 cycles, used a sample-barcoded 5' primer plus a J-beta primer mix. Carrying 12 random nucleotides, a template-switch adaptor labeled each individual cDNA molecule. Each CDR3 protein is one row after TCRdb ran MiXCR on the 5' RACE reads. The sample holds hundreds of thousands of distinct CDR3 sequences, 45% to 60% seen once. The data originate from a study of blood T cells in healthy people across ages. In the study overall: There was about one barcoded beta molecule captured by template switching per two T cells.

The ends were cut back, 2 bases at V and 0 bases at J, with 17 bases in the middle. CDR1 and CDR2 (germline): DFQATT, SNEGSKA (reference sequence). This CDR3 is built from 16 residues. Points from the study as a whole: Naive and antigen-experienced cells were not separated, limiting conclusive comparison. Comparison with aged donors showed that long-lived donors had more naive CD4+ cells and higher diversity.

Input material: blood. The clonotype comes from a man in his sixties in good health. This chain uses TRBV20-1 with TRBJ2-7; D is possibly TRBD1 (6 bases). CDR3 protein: CSARSPRRGTSYEQYF. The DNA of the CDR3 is TGCAGTGCTAGATCTCCCCGTAGGGGGACCTCCTACGAGCAGTACTTC.